The 17 T cell receptor beta chains below all came from one sample that was sequenced in a study of T cell responses to AZD1222 COVID-19 vaccine (dated by TCRdb to 2020 to 2022). The time point label for this specimen denotes: baseline before first vaccination. Library prep was done by the immunoSEQ multiplex PCR assay. TCRdb re-hosts the immuneACCESS table, in-frame sequences only. Its copies lack some clones; in the studies checked, an unresolved V gene accounts for under half of them, and the cause for the rest is not known. The sample profile shows fewer than 150,000 clones; 90% of them were found once. Of the sample, about 3.5% is held by the ten largest clones. Here the sequenced sample was peripheral blood, taken on day 0 of AZD1222 vaccination. The receptors here all came from an adult in good health.

V usage is TRBV27 and J usage is TRBJ2-1; 8 nucleotides agree with TRBD2. Germline trimming cut 7 bases from V and 4 bases from J; bases unmatched to any gene: 15. Per the germline V gene, CDR1 is MNHEY and CDR2 is SMNVEV (reference sequence). The CDR3 totals 17 residues. The CDR3 bases are TGTGCCAGCACCAAACTGGGAGCGGGAGCAAGGTACAATGAGCAGTTCTTC. Translating gives CASTKLGAGARYNEQFF.

The chain couples TRBV14 to TRBJ2-5; 9 nucleotides align to TRBD2. The J segment lost 5 bases and the V segment lost 0 bases, leaving 7 bases of the junction unmatched. The CDR3 runs to 16 residues. The V gene's germline CDR1 is SGHDN and CDR2 FVKESK. The CDR3 loop is CASSQDWRGGAETQYF. The CDR3 region has the DNA TGTGCCAGCAGCCAAGATTGGCGGGGGGGCGCGGAGACCCAGTACTTC.

This chain links TRBV7-2 with TRBJ1-2; 7 bases are a match to TRBD1. The CDR3 has 13 amino acids. The germline gives CDR1 SGHTA, CDR2 FQGNSA. V shed 5 bases and J 8 bases; nucleotides not matched to a gene: 8. The CDR3 nucleotides read TGTGCCAGCAGCGGGGTGACAGGGTTGGGCTACACCTTC. Its translation is CASSGVTGLGYTF.

This rearrangement joins TRBV24-1 to TRBJ1-5; D ambiguous. The CDR3 has 13 residues. CDR1 KGHDR and CDR2 SFDVKD come from the germline V gene. V shed 1 base and J shed 7 bases, with 7 bases lying between them. CDR3 amino acids: CATSDFGVQPQHF. The CDR3 region has the DNA TGTGCCACCAGTGATTTTGGTGTGCAGCCCCAGCATTTT.

The rearrangement uses TRBV11-1 and TRBJ2-1; D is undetermined. The CDR3 extends over 16 amino acids. Germline CDR1 SGHAT, CDR2 FQDESV (reference sequence). Trimming removed 4 bases from V and 2 bases from J, with 15 bases in between. The CDR3 DNA sequence: TGTGCCAGCAGCTCCTCTGGATGGTTGACCTACAATGAGCAGTTCTTC. This codes for CASSSSGWLTYNEQFF. Combining the CDR3 with reference TRBV11-1 and TRBJ2-1 gives the whole variable domain EAEVAQSPRYKITEKSQAVAFWCDPISGHATLYWYRQILGQGPELLVQFQDESVVDDSQLPKDRFSAERLKGVDSTLKIQPAELGDSAMYLCASSSSGWLTYNEQFFGPGTRLTVL.

The rearrangement links TRBV24-1 to TRBJ2-1, with TRBD2 matching 7 bases. The CDR3 consists of 15 residues. Germline lookup yields CDR1 KGHDR and CDR2 SFDVKD. Germline trimming cut 3 bases from V and 3 bases from J; bases unmatched to any gene: 4. The CDR3 coding sequence is TGTGCCACCAGTGATGGGGGGGGGTACTACAATGAGCAGTTCTTC. This encodes CATSDGGGYYNEQFF.

V usage is TRBV7-2 and J usage is TRBJ1-1; D not resolved. In germline, CDR1 is SGHTA, CDR2 FQGNSA. The CDR3 length is 12 residues. The V and J ends lost 0 bases and 7 bases respectively, with 6 bases between them. CDR3 nucleotides: TGTGCCAGCAGCTTAGCCGTAGGTGAAGCTTTCTTT. Translated, it gives CASSLAVGEAFF.

This clone appeared a few times. This sequence joins TRBV21-1 and TRBJ2-2; TRBD1, the table's D call, lacks a check against the DNA. TRBV21-1 is marked as a pseudogene. This CDR3 has 17 residues. The CDR3 DNA reads as TGTGCCAGCAGCAAAATAGAGACAGCCTTTCACACCGGGGAGCTGTTTTTT. The encoded protein is CASSKIETAFHTGELFF.

This rearrangement joins TRBV5-1 to TRBJ2-4; 9 bases line up with TRBD2. Looked up from germline, CDR1 is SGHRS and CDR2 is YFSETQ. Trimming at V came to 2 bases and at J to 9 bases, leaving 12 bases not matched to a gene. There are 16 residues in the CDR3. The CDR3 region has the DNA TGCGCCAGCAGCTTCGGACTAGCGACCGTCGCCAGCATTCAGTACTTC. This sequence encodes CASSFGLATVASIQYF. Full variable domain (remainder filled in from reference TRBV5-1 and TRBJ2-4): KAGVTQTPRYLIKTRGQQVTLSCSPISGHRSVSWYQQTPGQGLQFLFEYFSETQRNKGNFPGRFSGRQFSNSRSEMNVSTLELGDSALYLCASSFGLATVASIQYFGAGTRLSVL.

V gene TRBV19 combines with J gene TRBJ2-1; the match to TRBD2 covers 15 bases. V was pared by 5 bases and J by 0 bases, with 11 bases of the junction left unmatched. Germline V gene lookup returns CDR1 LNHDA and CDR2 SQIVND (reference sequence). The CDR3 sequence is 20 residues long. DNA of the CDR3: TGTGCCAGTAGTCCCCACGGGACTAGCGGGGGGCCGAGCTCCTACAATGAGCAGTTCTTC. Protein sequence: CASSPHGTSGGPSSYNEQFF.

The V call is TRBV19, the J call TRBJ1-1; D may be TRBD1 (5 bases). Germline V lookup: CDR1 LNHDA, CDR2 SQIVND (reference sequence). This CDR3 has 10 amino acids. V lost 10 bases to trimming and J lost 7 bases, with 10 bases between them. The CDR3 here is CAIGHFEAFF. The CDR3 DNA reads TGTGCCATTGGACACTTTGAAGCTTTCTTT.

This chain links TRBV24-1 with TRBJ1-2, with a tentative D call TRBD1 (6 bases). This CDR3 comprises 13 residues. Germline V lookup: CDR1 KGHDR, CDR2 SFDVKD. The ends were cut back, 12 bases at V and 4 bases at J, with 17 bases in the middle. The CDR3 DNA reads as TGTGCCGTCGACAACAGGGAGGGCTATGGCTACACCTTC. Translated: CAVDNREGYGYTF.

The V and J genes are TRBV11-2 and TRBJ2-2; 8 bases are a match to TRBD1. The CDR3 is 16 amino acids. The germline V gene encodes CDR1 SGHAT and CDR2 FQNNGV. J was trimmed by 4 bases and V by 6 bases; bases with no gene match: 10. The CDR3 coding sequence is TGTGCCAGCAGATCAACCGGGACAGGAGGCACCGGGGAGCTGTTTTTT. Translation: CASRSTGTGGTGELFF.

The chain links TRBV30 to TRBJ2-7, with TRBD2 matching over 8 bases. Trimming cost V 0 bases and J 2 bases; bases outside gene matches: 9. This CDR3 has 16 residues. From germline, CDR1 is GTSNPN and CDR2 SVGIG (reference sequence). CDR3 region: CAWSVKSSGIAYEQYF. In DNA form, the CDR3 reads TGTGCCTGGAGTGTTAAGAGTAGCGGGATAGCCTACGAGCAGTACTTC.

The chain couples TRBV29-1 to TRBJ2-7, with 9 nucleotides matching TRBD1. Trimming at V came to 3 bases and at J to 2 bases, leaving 5 bases not matched to a gene. This CDR3 region has 14 residues. Germline loops: CDR1 SQVTM, CDR2 ANQGSEA. The CDR3: CSVDYGTGPYEQYF. The CDR3 DNA is TGCAGCGTTGATTACGGGACAGGGCCCTACGAGCAGTACTTC.

The chain joins TRBV7-3 to TRBJ2-1; possibly TRBD1 for D (5 bases). Per the germline V gene, CDR1 is SGHTA and CDR2 is FQGTGA. V was trimmed by 4 bases and J by 4 bases, leaving 14 bases between them. This CDR3 comprises 15 residues. This chain's CDR3 is CASSSSPGQYNEQFF. The CDR3 bases are TGTGCCAGCAGCTCCTCCCCAGGGCAGTACAATGAGCAGTTCTTC.

The chain employs TRBV12-5 and TRBJ1-2, with unresolved D. Trimming removed 4 bases from V and 4 bases from J, with 10 bases in between. CDR3 size: 13 residues. In germline, CDR1 is LGHNT, CDR2 FRNRAP. The CDR3 protein is CASGSPAAYGYTF. The CDR3 nucleotides are TGTGCTAGTGGTTCCCCTGCGGCCTATGGCTACACCTTC.